The 32 T cell receptor beta chains below were found in one sample sequenced in a study of coeliac disease. Profiling relied on immunoSEQ multiplex PCR, and the TCRdb table lists in-frame clones only, not all of them. This repertoire shows over 2,000 clones, 70% to 80% found once; its top ten account for around 15%. The sequencing sample was made of lymphocytes from the gut lamina propria. Every receptor here comes from a human donor without celiac disease.

The V and J genes are TRBV5-5 and TRBJ2-3; 7 bases are a match to TRBD2. Germline CDR1 SGHKS, CDR2 YYEKEE (reference sequence). The CDR3 totals 15 residues. The V and J ends lost 0 bases and 5 bases, in that order; junction bases with no gene match: 6. CDR3: CASSLGTGGRDTQYF. The CDR3 DNA reads TGTGCCAGCAGCTTGGGTACCGGGGGGAGAGATACGCAGTATTTT.

J is TRBJ1-2 and V is TRBV5-5; the D is unclear. Germline CDR1 reads SGHKS; CDR2 reads YYEKEE (reference sequence). The CDR3 covers 12 residues. Trimming pared 7 bases from V and 8 bases from J, leaving 15 bases between. CDR3 in amino acids: CASGSREYGYTF. In DNA, the CDR3 is TGTGCCAGCGGCTCGAGGGAATACGGCTACACCTTC.

This chain uses TRBV7-9 with TRBJ1-4; tentatively, D is TRBD1 (6 bases). Trimming took off 5 bases at V and 7 bases at J, with 17 bases between the two ends. This CDR3 has 15 amino acids. Germline values: CDR1 SEHNR, CDR2 FQNEAQ (reference sequence). CDR3 coding DNA: TGTGCCAGCAGCCCCCATGGGGGCGCGGGTGAAAAACTGTTTTTT. Amino acids: CASSPHGGAGEKLFF.

V usage is TRBV5-1 and J usage is TRBJ2-1; unclear D gene. Trimming stripped 1 base from V and 6 bases from J, with 8 bases between. The CDR3 is 13 residues long. Germline V gene sequence: CDR1 SGHRS, CDR2 YFSETQ. The CDR3 nucleotides are TGCGCCAGCAGCTTGCTAGGATCCAATGAGCAGTTCTTC. This encodes CASSLLGSNEQFF. Together with reference TRBV5-1 and TRBJ2-1, the CDR3 gives the full variable domain: KAGVTQTPRYLIKTRGQQVTLSCSPISGHRSVSWYQQTPGQGLQFLFEYFSETQRNKGNFPGRFSGRQFSNSRSEMNVSTLELGDSALYLCASSLLGSNEQFFGPGTRLTVL.

The chain is built from TRBV7-2 and TRBJ2-5, with D tentatively TRBD2 (6 bases). The length of the CDR3 is 14 residues. V lost 1 base and J 9 bases, leaving 15 bases between the germline ends. Germline assignment: CDR1 SGHTA and CDR2 FQGNSA. The CDR3 nucleotides are TGTGCCAGCAGCTTAGAGGCGGGGCCGTCGGCCCAGTACTTC. Its translation: CASSLEAGPSAQYF.

This chain links TRBV5-1 with TRBJ1-1; unclear D gene. CDR3 size: 14 residues. The germline gives CDR1 SGHRS, CDR2 YFSETQ. Trimming took 4 bases from V and 1 from J, leaving 11 bases between them. CDR3 coding DNA: TGCGCCAGCAGCCTATACGACAAGAACACTGAAGCTTTCTTT. Translation gives CASSLYDKNTEAFF. Together with reference TRBV5-1 and TRBJ1-1, the CDR3 gives the full variable domain: KAGVTQTPRYLIKTRGQQVTLSCSPISGHRSVSWYQQTPGQGLQFLFEYFSETQRNKGNFPGRFSGRQFSNSRSEMNVSTLELGDSALYLCASSLYDKNTEAFFGQGTRLTVV.

The chain employs TRBV7-9 and TRBJ1-5; possible D gene TRBD1, 5 bases. Trimming left V 1 base short and J 6 bases short, with 10 bases between. CDR1 SEHNR and CDR2 FQNEAQ come from the germline V gene (reference sequence). This CDR3 is built from 14 residues. The CDR3 region has the DNA TGTGCCAGCAGCTTAGGCGGGGACGGTCAGCCCCAGCATTTT. Translation: CASSLGGDGQPQHF. Full variable domain (missing parts from reference TRBV7-9 and TRBJ1-5): DTGVSQNPRHKITKRGQNVTFRCDPISEHNRLYWYRQTLGQGPEFLTYFQNEAQLEKSRLLSDRFSAERPKGSFSTLEIQRTEQGDSAMYLCASSLGGDGQPQHFGDGTRLSIL.

The V and J genes are TRBV19 and TRBJ1-5; tentative D call: TRBD1 (5 bases). Trimming shortened V by 2 bases and J by 1 base, and 9 bases separated the two germline ends. Germline V gives CDR1 LNHDA, CDR2 SQIVND (reference sequence). The CDR3 covers 15 residues. The DNA for the CDR3 is TGTGCCAGTAGTATACCAGGGCTAAGCAATCAGCCCCAGCATTTT. Translated: CASSIPGLSNQPQHF.

This clone appeared a few times. The CDR3 loop is CASSAIFDEQFF. The CDR3 nucleotides are TGTGCCAGCAGCGCGATATTTGATGAGCAGTTCTTC. The V and J genes are TRBV13 and TRBJ2-1; no firm D call. Between the trimmed V and J ends, which lost 5 bases and 8 bases, there was a span of 10 bases. CDR1 PRHDT and CDR2 FYEKMQ come from the germline V gene (reference sequence). The CDR3 spans 12 residues.

Here the CDR3 reads CASRLGTAYEQYF. The DNA for the CDR3 is TGTGCCAGCAGGTTAGGGACAGCTTACGAGCAGTACTTC. The chain employs TRBV6-1 and TRBJ2-7; 7 nucleotides align to TRBD1. The CDR3 contains 13 residues. V dropped 6 bases and J dropped 4; count of bases not matched to a gene: 6. Germline CDR1 and CDR2: MNHNS and SASEGT.

This chain uses TRBV7-2 with TRBJ2-7, with 7 bases that match TRBD1. The CDR3 has 13 residues. Germline V lookup: CDR1 SGHTA, CDR2 FQGNSA. After removal of 5 bases from V and 5 bases from J, the junction contained 6 bases not matched to a gene. This CDR3 reads CASSRRQGHEQYF. CDR3 in DNA: TGTGCCAGCAGCCGGAGACAGGGCCACGAGCAGTACTTC.

V usage is TRBV30 and J usage is TRBJ2-1; D is uncertain. V was clipped by 0 bases and J by 12 bases, with 15 bases between them. CDR1 is GTSNPN and CDR2 is SVGIG in the germline V gene (reference sequence). The CDR3 has 13 amino acids. CDR3 sequence (DNA): TGTGCCTGGAGTGTTTCGCGCCCGCTTGGGCAGTTCTTC. Translated, it gives CAWSVSRPLGQFF.

The chain employs TRBV2 and TRBJ1-6; 7 bases are shared with TRBD1. The length of the CDR3 is 13 residues. V shed 5 bases and J 7 bases; nucleotides not matched to a gene: 2. The germline V gene encodes CDR1 SNHLY and CDR2 FYNNEI. The CDR3 sequence is CASSTGENSPLHF. The CDR3 DNA is TGTGCCAGCAGTACAGGGGAAAATTCACCCCTCCACTTT.

J is TRBJ2-7 and V is TRBV7-9; 10 positions agree with TRBD1. J was trimmed by 4 bases and V by 5 bases; bases with no gene match: 11. This CDR3 contains 16 residues. Per the germline V gene, CDR1 is SEHNR and CDR2 is FQNEAQ (reference sequence). The CDR3 loop reads CASSPSSGQGLYEQYF. CDR3 in DNA: TGTGCCAGCAGCCCTTCGTCGGGACAGGGGCTGTACGAGCAGTACTTC.

CDR3 sequence: CASSLQGFYGYTF. The CDR3 region has the DNA TGTGCCAGCAGCTTACAGGGTTTTTATGGCTACACCTTC. The chain joins TRBV11-2 to TRBJ1-2, with D tentatively TRBD1 (5 bases). The CDR3 has 13 amino acids. Germline lookup yields CDR1 SGHAT and CDR2 FQNNGV. The V gene lost 2 bases and the J gene lost 5 bases, with 9 bases spanning the gap.

The gene calls are TRBV27 and TRBJ2-2; 7 bases line up with TRBD2. The CDR3 is 13 residues long. The V gene end was trimmed by 6 bases and the J gene end by 4 bases; junction bases not matched to a gene: 2. The germline gives CDR1 MNHEY, CDR2 SMNVEV (reference sequence). CDR3 residues: CASSWEGTGELFF. In nucleotides, the CDR3 is TGTGCCAGCAGCTGGGAGGGCACCGGGGAGCTGTTTTTT.

J is TRBJ1-2 and V is TRBV6-5, with D possibly matching TRBD1 (6 bases). The V gene's germline CDR1 is MNHEY and CDR2 SVGAGI. Trimming took 4 bases from V and 6 from J, leaving 12 bases between them. CDR3 length: 13 residues. The DNA for the CDR3 is TGTGCCAGCAGTTCCTCAGGGGTTAATGGCTACACCTTC. This sequence encodes CASSSSGVNGYTF.

This chain uses TRBV4-1 with TRBJ2-5, with 14 positions matching TRBD2. This CDR3 spans 17 amino acids. Trimming cost V 1 base and J 3 bases; bases outside gene matches: 4. Per the germline V gene, CDR1 is MGHRA and CDR2 is YSYEKL. The CDR3 region has the DNA TGCGCCAGCAGCCAAGTCCGACTAGCGGGAGGGAAAGAGACCCAGTACTTC. This codes for CASSQVRLAGGKETQYF.

This sequence joins TRBV7-9 and TRBJ1-5; TRBD1 is a possible D gene (6 bases). Trimming stripped 5 bases from V and 3 bases from J, with 11 bases between. Germline-derived CDR1 and CDR2 are SEHNR and FQNEAQ (reference sequence). The CDR3 spans 14 residues. The CDR3 region has the DNA TGTGCCAGCAGCCTCGGACAGACCAATCAGCCCCAGCATTTT. This gives the protein CASSLGQTNQPQHF.

This clone was recorded a few times. The chain is built from TRBV5-1 and TRBJ2-1, with TRBD1 identical over 7 bases. The CDR3 is 12 amino acids. With 3 bases clipped from V and 7 bases from J, the junction kept 1 base outside the gene matches. The germline gives CDR1 SGHRS, CDR2 YFSETQ. For the CDR3, the DNA is TGCGCCAGCAGCTCGGACAGGAATGAGCAGTTCTTC. It yields the protein CASSSDRNEQFF.

The chain is built from TRBV27 and TRBJ1-5; D is unresolved. The CDR3 contains 12 residues. V shed 2 bases and J shed 7 bases, with 6 bases lying between them. Germline CDR1 reads MNHEY; CDR2 reads SMNVEV (reference sequence). This CDR3 is CASSLIGQPQHF. The CDR3, as DNA: TGTGCCAGCAGTTTAATCGGGCAGCCCCAGCATTTT.

J is TRBJ2-4 and V is TRBV19; D might be TRBD1 (6 bases). The CDR3 contains 15 residues. The germline CDR1 and CDR2 sequences are LNHDA and SQIVND (reference sequence). V was trimmed by 5 bases and J by 3 bases, leaving 14 bases between them. The CDR3 DNA reads as TGTGCCAGTAGTGTCGGACAGCGAAACAAAAACATTCAGTACTTC. Its translation is CASSVGQRNKNIQYF.

This chain joins TRBV5-6 and TRBJ2-3; D gene uncertain. The V end was cut by 0 bases, the J end by 3 bases, with 5 bases between. CDR1 SGHDT and CDR2 YYEEEE come from the germline V gene. The CDR3 totals 13 residues. CDR3 nucleotide sequence: TGTGCCAGCAGCTTGGGACAAACAGATACGCAGTATTTT. Encoded protein: CASSLGQTDTQYF.

This clone was seen only once. The chain joins TRBV6-5 to TRBJ2-3; D is undetermined. V lost 6 bases to trimming and J lost 1 base, with 11 bases between them. CDR1 MNHEY and CDR2 SVGAGI come from the germline V gene. The CDR3 is 14 amino acids. CDR3 sequence reads: CASSLELGTDTQYF. The CDR3, as DNA: TGTGCCAGCAGCCTCGAGCTTGGCACAGATACGCAGTATTTT.

The V call is TRBV2, the J call TRBJ2-1; TRBD2 matches 9 bases. CDR1 SNHLY and CDR2 FYNNEI come from the germline V gene. V was pared by 8 bases and J by 4 bases, with 3 bases of the junction left unmatched. This CDR3 has 13 amino acids. The CDR3 DNA sequence: TGTGCCAGCCAAAGCGGGAGGTACAATGAGCAGTTCTTC. It yields the protein CASQSGRYNEQFF.

V usage is TRBV11-2 and J usage is TRBJ2-1; 9 nucleotides agree with TRBD2. This CDR3 is 16 amino acids long. Germline CDR1 and CDR2: SGHAT and FQNNGV. The V gene end was trimmed by 2 bases and the J gene end by 4 bases; junction bases not matched to a gene: 6. The CDR3 loop is CASSLSRGGGYNEQFF. CDR3 DNA sequence: TGTGCCAGCAGCTTAAGCCGCGGGGGGGGGTACAATGAGCAGTTCTTC.

V usage is TRBV18 and J usage is TRBJ1-2; 10 bases fit TRBD1. Losses at the gene ends were 3 bases for V and 4 bases for J; bases not matched to a gene: 8. The V gene's germline CDR1 is KGHSH and CDR2 LQKENI. This CDR3 spans 16 amino acids. The CDR3 protein is CASSPDRGRFSYGYTF. DNA of the CDR3: TGTGCCAGCTCACCCGACAGGGGGCGCTTTTCCTATGGCTACACCTTC.

The V call is TRBV5-1, the J call TRBJ2-3; D is unclear. The germline CDR1 and CDR2 sequences are SGHRS and YFSETQ. With 4 bases removed from V and 2 bases from J, the gap between germline ends came to 14 bases. This CDR3 spans 15 amino acids. The CDR3 loop is CASSMEPADTDTQYF. The CDR3 nucleotides are TGCGCCAGCAGCATGGAGCCTGCCGACACAGATACGCAGTATTTT. The variable domain in full, completed from reference TRBV5-1 and TRBJ2-3, reads KAGVTQTPRYLIKTRGQQVTLSCSPISGHRSVSWYQQTPGQGLQFLFEYFSETQRNKGNFPGRFSGRQFSNSRSEMNVSTLELGDSALYLCASSMEPADTDTQYFGPGTRLTVL.

The gene calls are TRBV5-1 and TRBJ2-3; the D is unclear. This CDR3 contains 12 residues. V was pared by 4 bases and J by 1 base, with 4 bases between. From germline, CDR1 is SGHRS and CDR2 YFSETQ. The CDR3 sequence: CASSHGTDTQYF. CDR3 bases: TGCGCCAGCAGCCATGGCACAGATACGCAGTATTTT. Supplemented by reference TRBV5-1 and TRBJ2-3, the full variable domain reads KAGVTQTPRYLIKTRGQQVTLSCSPISGHRSVSWYQQTPGQGLQFLFEYFSETQRNKGNFPGRFSGRQFSNSRSEMNVSTLELGDSALYLCASSHGTDTQYFGPGTRLTVL.

The V call is TRBV30, the J call TRBJ2-5; TRBD2 matches 8 bases. The V gene's germline CDR1 is GTSNPN and CDR2 SVGIG (reference sequence). V dropped 0 bases and J dropped 5; count of bases not matched to a gene: 8. The CDR3 is 15 residues long. Here the CDR3 DNA reads TGTGCCTGGAGTGTCAGAGCGGGAGCAGGCGAGACCCAGTACTTC. Translation gives CAWSVRAGAGETQYF.

The V call is TRBV28, the J call TRBJ1-5, with a possible D match to TRBD1 (6 bases). The CDR3 sequence is 15 residues long. Per germline, CDR1 MDHEN and CDR2 SYDVKM. The V end lost 7 bases, the J end lost 2 bases, and 15 bases lay between the germline ends. This CDR3 is CASNAGGSRNQPQHF. CDR3 coding DNA: TGTGCCAGCAACGCGGGGGGCAGCCGCAATCAGCCCCAGCATTTT.

The rearrangement links TRBV11-3 to TRBJ1-4; D is uncertain. This CDR3 is 13 amino acids long. Germline lookup yields CDR1 SGHNT and CDR2 YENEEA. V was clipped by 5 bases and J by 8 bases, with 12 bases between them. CDR3 bases: TGTGCCAGCAGCGCCGGGAGAACCGAAAAACTGTTTTTT. Amino acid sequence: CASSAGRTEKLFF.